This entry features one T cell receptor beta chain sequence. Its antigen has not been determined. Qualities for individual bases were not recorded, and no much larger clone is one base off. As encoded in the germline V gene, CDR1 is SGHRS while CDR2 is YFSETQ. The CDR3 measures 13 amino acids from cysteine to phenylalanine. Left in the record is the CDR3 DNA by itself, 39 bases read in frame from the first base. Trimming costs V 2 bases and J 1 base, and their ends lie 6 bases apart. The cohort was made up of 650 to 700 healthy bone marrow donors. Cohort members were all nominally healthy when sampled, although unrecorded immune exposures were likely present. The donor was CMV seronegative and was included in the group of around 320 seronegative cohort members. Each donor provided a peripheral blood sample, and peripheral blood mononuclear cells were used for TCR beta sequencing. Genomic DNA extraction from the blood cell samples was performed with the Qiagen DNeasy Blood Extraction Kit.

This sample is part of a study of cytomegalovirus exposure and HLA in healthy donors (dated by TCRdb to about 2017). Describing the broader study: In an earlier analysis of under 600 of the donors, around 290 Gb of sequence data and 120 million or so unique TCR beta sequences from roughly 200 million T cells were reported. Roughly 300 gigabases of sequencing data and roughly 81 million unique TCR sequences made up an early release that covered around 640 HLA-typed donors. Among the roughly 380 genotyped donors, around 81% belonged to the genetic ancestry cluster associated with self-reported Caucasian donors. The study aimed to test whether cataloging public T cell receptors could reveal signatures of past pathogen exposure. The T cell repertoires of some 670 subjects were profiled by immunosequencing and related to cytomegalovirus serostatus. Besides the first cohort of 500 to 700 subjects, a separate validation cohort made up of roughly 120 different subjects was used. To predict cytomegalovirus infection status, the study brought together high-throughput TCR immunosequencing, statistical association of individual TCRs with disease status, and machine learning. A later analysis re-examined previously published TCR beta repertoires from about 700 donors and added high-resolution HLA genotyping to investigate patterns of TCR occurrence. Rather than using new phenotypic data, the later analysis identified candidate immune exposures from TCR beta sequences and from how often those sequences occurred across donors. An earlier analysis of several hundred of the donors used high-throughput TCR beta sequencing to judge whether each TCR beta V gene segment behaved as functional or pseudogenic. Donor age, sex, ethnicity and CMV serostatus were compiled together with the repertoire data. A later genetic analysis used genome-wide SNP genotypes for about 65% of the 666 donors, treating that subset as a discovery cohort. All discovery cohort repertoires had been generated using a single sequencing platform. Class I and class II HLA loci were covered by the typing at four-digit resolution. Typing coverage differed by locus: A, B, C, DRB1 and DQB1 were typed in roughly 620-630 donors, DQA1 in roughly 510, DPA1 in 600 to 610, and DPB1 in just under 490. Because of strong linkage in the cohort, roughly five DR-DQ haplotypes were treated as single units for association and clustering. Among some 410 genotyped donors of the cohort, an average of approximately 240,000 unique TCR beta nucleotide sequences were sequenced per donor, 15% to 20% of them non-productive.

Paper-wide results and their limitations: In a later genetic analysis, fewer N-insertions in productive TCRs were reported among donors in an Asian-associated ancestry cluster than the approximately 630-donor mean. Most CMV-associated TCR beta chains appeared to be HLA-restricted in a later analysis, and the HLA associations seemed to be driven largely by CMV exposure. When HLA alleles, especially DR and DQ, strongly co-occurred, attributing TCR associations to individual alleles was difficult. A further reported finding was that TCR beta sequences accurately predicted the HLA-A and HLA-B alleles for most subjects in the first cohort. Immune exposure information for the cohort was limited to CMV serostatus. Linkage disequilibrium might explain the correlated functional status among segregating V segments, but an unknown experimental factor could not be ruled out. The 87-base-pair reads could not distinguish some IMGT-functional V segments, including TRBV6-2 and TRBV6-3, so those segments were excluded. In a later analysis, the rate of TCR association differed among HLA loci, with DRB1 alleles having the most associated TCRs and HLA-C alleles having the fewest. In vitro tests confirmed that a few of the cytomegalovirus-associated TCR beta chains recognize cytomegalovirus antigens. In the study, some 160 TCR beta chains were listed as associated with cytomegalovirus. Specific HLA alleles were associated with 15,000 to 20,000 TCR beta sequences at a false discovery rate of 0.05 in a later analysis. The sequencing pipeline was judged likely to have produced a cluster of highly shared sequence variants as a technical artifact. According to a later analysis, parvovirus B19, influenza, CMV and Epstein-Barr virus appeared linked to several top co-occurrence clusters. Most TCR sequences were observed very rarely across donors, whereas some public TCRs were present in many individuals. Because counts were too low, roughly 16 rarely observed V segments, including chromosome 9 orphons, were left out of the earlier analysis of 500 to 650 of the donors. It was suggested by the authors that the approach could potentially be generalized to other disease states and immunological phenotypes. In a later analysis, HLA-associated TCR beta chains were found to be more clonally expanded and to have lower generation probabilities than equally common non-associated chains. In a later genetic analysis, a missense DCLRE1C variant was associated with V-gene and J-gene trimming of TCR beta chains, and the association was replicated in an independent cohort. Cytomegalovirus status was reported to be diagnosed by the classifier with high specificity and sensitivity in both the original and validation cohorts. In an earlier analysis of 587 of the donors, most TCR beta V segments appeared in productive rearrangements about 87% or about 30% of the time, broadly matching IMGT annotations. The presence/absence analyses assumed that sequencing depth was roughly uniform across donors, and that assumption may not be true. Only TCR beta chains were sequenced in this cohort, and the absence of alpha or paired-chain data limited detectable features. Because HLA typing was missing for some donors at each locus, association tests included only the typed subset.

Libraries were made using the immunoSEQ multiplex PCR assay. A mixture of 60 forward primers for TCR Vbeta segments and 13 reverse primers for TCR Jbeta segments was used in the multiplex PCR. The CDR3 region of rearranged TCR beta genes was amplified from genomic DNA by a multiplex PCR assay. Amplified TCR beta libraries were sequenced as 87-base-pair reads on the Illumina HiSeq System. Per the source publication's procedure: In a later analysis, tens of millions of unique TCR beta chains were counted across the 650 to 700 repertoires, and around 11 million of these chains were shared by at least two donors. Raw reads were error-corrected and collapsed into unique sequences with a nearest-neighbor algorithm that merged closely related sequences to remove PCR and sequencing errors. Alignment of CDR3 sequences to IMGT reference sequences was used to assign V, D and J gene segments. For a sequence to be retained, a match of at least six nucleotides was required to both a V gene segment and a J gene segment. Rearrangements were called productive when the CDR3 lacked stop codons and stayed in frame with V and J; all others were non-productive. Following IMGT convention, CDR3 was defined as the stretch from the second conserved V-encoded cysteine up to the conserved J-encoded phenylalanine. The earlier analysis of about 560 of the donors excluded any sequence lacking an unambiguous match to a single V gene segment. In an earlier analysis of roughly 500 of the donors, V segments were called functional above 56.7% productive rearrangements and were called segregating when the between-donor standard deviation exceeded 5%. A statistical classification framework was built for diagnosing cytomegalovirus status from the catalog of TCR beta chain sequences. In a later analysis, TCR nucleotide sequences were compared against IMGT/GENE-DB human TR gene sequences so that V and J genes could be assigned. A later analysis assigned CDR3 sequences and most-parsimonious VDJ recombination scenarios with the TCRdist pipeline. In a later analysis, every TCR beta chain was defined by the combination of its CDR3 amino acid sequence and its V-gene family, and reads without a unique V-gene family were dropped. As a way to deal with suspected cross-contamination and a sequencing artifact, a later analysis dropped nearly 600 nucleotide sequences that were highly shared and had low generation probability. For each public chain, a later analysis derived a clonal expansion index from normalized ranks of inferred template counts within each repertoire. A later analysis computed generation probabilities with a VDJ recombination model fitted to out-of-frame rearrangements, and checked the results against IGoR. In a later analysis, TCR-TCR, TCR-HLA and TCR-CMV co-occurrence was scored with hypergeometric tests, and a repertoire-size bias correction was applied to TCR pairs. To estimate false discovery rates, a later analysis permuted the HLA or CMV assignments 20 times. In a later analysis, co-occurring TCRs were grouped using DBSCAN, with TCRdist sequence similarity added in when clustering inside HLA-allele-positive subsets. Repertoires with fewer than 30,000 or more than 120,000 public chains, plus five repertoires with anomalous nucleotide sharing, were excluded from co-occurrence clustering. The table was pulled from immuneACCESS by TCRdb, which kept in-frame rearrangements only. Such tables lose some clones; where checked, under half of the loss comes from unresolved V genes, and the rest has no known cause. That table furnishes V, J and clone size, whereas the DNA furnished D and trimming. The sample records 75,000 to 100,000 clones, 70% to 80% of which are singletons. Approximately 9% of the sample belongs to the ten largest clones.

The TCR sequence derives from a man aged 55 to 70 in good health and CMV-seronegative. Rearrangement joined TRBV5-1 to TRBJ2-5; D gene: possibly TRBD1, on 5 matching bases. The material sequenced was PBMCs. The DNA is TGCGCCAGCAGCTTAGGGGTCCAAGAGACCCAGTACTTC. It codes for CASSLGVQETQYF.